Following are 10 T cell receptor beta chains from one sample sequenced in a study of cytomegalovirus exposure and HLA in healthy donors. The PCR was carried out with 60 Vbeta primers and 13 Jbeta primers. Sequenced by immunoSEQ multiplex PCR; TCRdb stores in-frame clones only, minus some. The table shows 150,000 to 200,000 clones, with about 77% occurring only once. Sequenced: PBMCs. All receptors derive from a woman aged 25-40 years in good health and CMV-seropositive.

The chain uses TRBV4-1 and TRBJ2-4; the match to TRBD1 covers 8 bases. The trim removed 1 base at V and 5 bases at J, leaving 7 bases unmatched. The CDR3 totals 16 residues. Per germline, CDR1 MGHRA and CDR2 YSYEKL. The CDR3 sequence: CASSQGQGRAENIQYF. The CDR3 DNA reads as TGCGCCAGCAGCCAAGGACAGGGGAGAGCGGAAAACATTCAGTACTTC.

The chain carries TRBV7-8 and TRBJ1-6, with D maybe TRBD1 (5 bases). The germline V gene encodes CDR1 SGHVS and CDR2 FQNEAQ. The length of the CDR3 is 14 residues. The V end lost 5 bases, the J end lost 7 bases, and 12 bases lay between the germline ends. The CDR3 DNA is TGTGCCAGCAGCCAGTCACGGGGGAATTCACCCCTCCACTTT. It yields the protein CASSQSRGNSPLHF.

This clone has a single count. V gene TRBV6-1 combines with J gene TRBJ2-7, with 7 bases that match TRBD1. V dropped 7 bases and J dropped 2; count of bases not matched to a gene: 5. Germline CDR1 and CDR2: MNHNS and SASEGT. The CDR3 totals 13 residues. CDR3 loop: CASMGQSAYEQYF. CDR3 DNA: TGTGCCAGCATGGGACAGTCAGCCTACGAGCAGTACTTC.

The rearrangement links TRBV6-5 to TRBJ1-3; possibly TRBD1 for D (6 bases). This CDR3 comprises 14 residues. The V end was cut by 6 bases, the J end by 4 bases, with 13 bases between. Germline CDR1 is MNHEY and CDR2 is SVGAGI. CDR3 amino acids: CASRAAGAGNTIYF. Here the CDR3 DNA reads TGTGCCAGCAGGGCCGCGGGGGCCGGAAACACCATATATTTT.

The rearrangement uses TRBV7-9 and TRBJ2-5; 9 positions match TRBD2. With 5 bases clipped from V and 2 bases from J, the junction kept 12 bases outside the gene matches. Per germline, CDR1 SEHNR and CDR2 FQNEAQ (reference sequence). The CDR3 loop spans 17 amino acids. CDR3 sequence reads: CASSLPKAGGVQETQYF. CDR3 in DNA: TGTGCCAGCAGCCTCCCAAAGGCGGGGGGGGTACAAGAGACCCAGTACTTC.

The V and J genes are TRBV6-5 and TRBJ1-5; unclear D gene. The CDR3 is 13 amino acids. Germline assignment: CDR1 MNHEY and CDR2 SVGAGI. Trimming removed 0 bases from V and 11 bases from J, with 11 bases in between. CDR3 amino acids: CASSYSAGYTQHF. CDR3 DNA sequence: TGTGCCAGCAGTTACTCGGCGGGCTATACCCAGCATTTT.

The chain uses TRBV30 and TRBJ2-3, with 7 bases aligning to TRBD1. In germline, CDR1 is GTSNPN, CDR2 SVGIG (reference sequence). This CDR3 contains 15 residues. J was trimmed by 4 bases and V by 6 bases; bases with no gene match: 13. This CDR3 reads CACPRAGGSPDTQYF. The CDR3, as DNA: TGTGCCTGCCCCAGGGCAGGGGGTAGCCCAGATACGCAGTATTTT.

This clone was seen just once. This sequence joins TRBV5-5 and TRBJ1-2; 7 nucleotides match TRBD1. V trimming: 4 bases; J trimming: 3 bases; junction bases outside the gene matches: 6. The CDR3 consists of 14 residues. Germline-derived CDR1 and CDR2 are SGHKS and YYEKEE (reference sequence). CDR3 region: CASSRTGPHYGYTF. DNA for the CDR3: TGTGCCAGCAGCAGGACAGGTCCTCACTATGGCTACACCTTC.

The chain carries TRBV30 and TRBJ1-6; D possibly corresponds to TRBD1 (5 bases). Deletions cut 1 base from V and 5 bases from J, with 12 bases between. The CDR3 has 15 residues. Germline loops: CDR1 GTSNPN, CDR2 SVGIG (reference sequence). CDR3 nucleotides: TGTGCCTGGAGTGCTTACAGGTTCGATAATTCACCCCTCCACTTT. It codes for CAWSAYRFDNSPLHF.

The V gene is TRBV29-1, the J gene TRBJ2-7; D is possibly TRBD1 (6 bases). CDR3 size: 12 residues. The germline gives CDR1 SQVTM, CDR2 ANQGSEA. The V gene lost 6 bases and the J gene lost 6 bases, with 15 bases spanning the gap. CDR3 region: CSVQGIKAEQYF. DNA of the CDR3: TGCAGCGTGCAGGGGATAAAGGCCGAGCAGTACTTC.